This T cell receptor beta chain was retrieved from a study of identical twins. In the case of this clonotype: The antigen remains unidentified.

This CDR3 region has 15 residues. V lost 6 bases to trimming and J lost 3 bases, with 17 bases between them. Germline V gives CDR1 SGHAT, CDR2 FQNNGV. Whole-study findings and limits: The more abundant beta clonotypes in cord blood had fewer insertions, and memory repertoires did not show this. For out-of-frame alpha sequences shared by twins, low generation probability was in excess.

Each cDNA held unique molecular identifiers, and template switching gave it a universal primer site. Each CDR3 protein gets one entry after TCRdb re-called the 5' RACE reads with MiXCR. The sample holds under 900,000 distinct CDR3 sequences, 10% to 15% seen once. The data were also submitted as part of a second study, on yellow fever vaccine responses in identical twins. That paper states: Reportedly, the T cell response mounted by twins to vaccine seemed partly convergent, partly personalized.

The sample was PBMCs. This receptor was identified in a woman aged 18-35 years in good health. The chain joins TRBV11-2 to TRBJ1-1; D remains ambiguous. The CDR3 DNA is TGTGCCAGCAGGAAAGAACACCTTCTCTACACTGAAGCTTTCTTT. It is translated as CASRKEHLLYTEAFF.